This T cell receptor beta chain was recorded in a study of OX40 agonist ivuxolimab in advanced cancers. Across the study: At 0.01 to 10 mg/kg, ivuxolimab was administered intravenously to patients every 2 weeks.

Turning to this clone: Its antigen remains unidentified.

Using immunoSEQ multiplex PCR, the repertoire was profiled, and TCRdb retains in-frame clones only, with some absent. The data show 68,000 or so clones, roughly 84% seen once. Points from the study as a whole: Clonal expansion was seen in CD4+ and CD8+ blood T cells by week 6 at 0.1 to 3.0 mg/kg.

The sequences come from CD4+ or CD8+ T cells sorted from blood, collected in a trial of the OX40 agonist ivuxolimab. The TCR sequence derives from an adult with an advanced solid tumor such as melanoma, head and neck, liver or kidney cancer.

The CDR3 protein is CSARPEVAFF. In nucleotides, the CDR3 is TGCAGCGCCCGACCAGAGGTGGCTTTCTTT. The V and J genes are TRBV29-1 and TRBJ1-1; D remains ambiguous. The CDR3 consists of 10 residues. The germline V gene encodes CDR1 SQVTM and CDR2 ANQGSEA. The V end was cut by 7 bases, the J end by 11 bases, with 14 bases between.